The 13 T cell receptor beta chains reported below all come from one sample, sequenced in a study of blood T cell repertoires in COVID-19. Assay: immunoSEQ multiplex PCR; the TCRdb copy retains only in-frame clones and omits some. The table includes 250,000 to 300,000 clones, approximately 91% detected once. Input material: PBMCs or T cells enriched from blood (not recorded which). Every receptor here comes from a woman between 25 and 40 years old who had recovered from COVID-19.

This chain connects TRBV24-1 to TRBJ1-5; D remains unclear. The CDR3 spans 14 residues. Looked up from germline, CDR1 is KGHDR and CDR2 is SFDVKD. With 3 bases removed from V and 0 bases from J, the gap between germline ends came to 5 bases. This chain's CDR3 is CATSDTISNQPQHF. The CDR3 coding sequence is TGTGCCACCAGTGATACAATTAGCAATCAGCCCCAGCATTTT.

The CDR3 is CASSPSGISRYEKETQYF. CDR3 DNA: TGTGCCAGCAGTCCTAGCGGGATAAGCCGCTACGAAAAAGAGACCCAGTACTTC. This rearrangement joins TRBV27 to TRBJ2-5; TRBD2 agrees at 9 bases. This CDR3 has 18 amino acids. V lost 5 bases and J lost 3; bases outside the gene matches: 16. Germline V gene data show CDR1 as MNHEY and CDR2 as SMNVEV (reference sequence).

The chain employs TRBV7-6 and TRBJ2-3; 9 bases are a match to TRBD2. CDR1 and CDR2 from the germline V gene are SGHVS and FNYEAQ. Trimming removed 7 bases from V and 6 bases from J; junction bases left unmatched: 14. The CDR3 consists of 16 residues. The CDR3 nucleotides read TGTGCCAGCACCCCAGTCGGGCGGGGGGGCCAGGATACGCAGTATTTT. Protein sequence: CASTPVGRGGQDTQYF. The full variable domain, with the rest looked up from reference TRBV7-6 and TRBJ2-3, is GAGVSQSPRYKVTKRGQDVALRCDPISGHVSLYWYRQALGQGPEFLTYFNYEAQQDKSGLPNDRFSAERPEGSISTLTIQRTEQRDSAMYRCASTPVGRGGQDTQYFGPGTRLTVL.

This chain uses TRBV28 with TRBJ1-1, with 7 bases identical to TRBD1. The CDR3 has 13 residues. Trimming cost V 8 bases and J 5 bases; bases outside gene matches: 8. Germline loops: CDR1 MDHEN, CDR2 SYDVKM. CDR3 coding DNA: TGTGCCAGCCTACGTAGGGGGCCGACTGAAGCTTTCTTT. This translates into CASLRRGPTEAFF.

J is TRBJ1-5 and V is TRBV9, with TRBD1 matching 9 bases. V was clipped by 3 bases and J by 6 bases; unmatched bases: 1. Germline CDR1 and CDR2: SGDLS and YYNGEE. The CDR3 has 13 residues. The CDR3 DNA follows: TGTGCCAGCAGCGAGACAGGGGGTCAGCCCCAGCATTTT. Translated: CASSETGGQPQHF.

This clone was recorded a few times. The rearrangement links TRBV7-2 to TRBJ1-1; tentative D call: TRBD1 (6 bases). V gave up 0 bases and J gave up 3 bases, with 14 bases separating them. CDR1 and CDR2 from the germline V gene are SGHTA and FQGNSA. This CDR3 spans 16 amino acids. CDR3 sequence reads: CASSLALTGQYTEAFF. CDR3 coding DNA: TGTGCCAGCAGCTTAGCGCTCACAGGGCAATACACTGAAGCTTTCTTT. The entire variable domain, with the rest obtained from reference TRBV7-2 and TRBJ1-1, is as follows: GAGVSQSPSNKVTEKGKDVELRCDPISGHTALYWYRQSLGQGLEFLIYFQGNSAPDKSGLPSDRFSAERTGGSVSTLTIQRTQQEDSAVYLCASSLALTGQYTEAFFGQGTRLTVV.

With regard to this clone: Other DNA sequences in the same sample also yield this CDR3. V gene TRBV5-1 combines with J gene TRBJ1-5, with D tentatively TRBD1 (5 bases). The CDR3 totals 14 residues. Germline V gene lookup returns CDR1 SGHRS and CDR2 YFSETQ. V was cut by 0 bases and J by 4 bases, with 8 bases left in between. The CDR3 DNA reads as TGCGCCAGCAGCTTGGCCGGGGGGAATCAGCCCCAGCATTTT. This sequence encodes CASSLAGGNQPQHF.

J is TRBJ2-1 and V is TRBV5-1; D is possibly TRBD1 (5 bases). CDR1 SGHRS and CDR2 YFSETQ come from the germline V gene. CDR3 length: 14 residues. Between the trimmed V and J ends, which lost 1 base and 7 bases, there was a span of 12 bases. DNA for the CDR3: TGCGCCAGCAGCTTGAGGGGTCCGTGGAATGAGCAGTTCTTC. It codes for CASSLRGPWNEQFF.

This clone occurred once. This chain joins TRBV18 and TRBJ2-5; D unresolved. Trimming took 2 bases from V and 1 from J, leaving 8 bases between them. Germline-derived CDR1 and CDR2 are KGHSH and LQKENI. The CDR3 covers 14 residues. CDR3 region: CASSPSLVQETQYF. CDR3 DNA sequence: TGTGCCAGCTCACCATCGCTAGTCCAAGAGACCCAGTACTTC.

This chain joins TRBV27 and TRBJ1-6, with TRBD1 identical over 7 bases. The germline CDR1 and CDR2 sequences are MNHEY and SMNVEV (reference sequence). V dropped 11 bases and J dropped 10; count of bases not matched to a gene: 14. This CDR3 has 14 amino acids. CDR3 amino acids: CAGNKQGQESPLHF. The CDR3 DNA sequence: TGTGCCGGCAACAAACAGGGGCAGGAATCACCCCTCCACTTT.

This clone was recorded a few times. The chain combines TRBV28 with TRBJ1-5; a weak D match, TRBD1 (6 bases). Germline V gene sequence: CDR1 MDHEN, CDR2 SYDVKM. V was cut by 6 bases and J by 3 bases, with 15 bases left in between. The CDR3 loop spans 15 amino acids. CDR3 protein: CASRGTGSLNQPQHF. The CDR3 DNA is TGTGCCAGCAGGGGAACAGGGAGCCTCAATCAGCCCCAGCATTTT. Using reference TRBV28 and TRBJ1-5 for the parts outside the CDR3, the full variable domain is DVKVTQSSRYLVKRTGEKVFLECVQDMDHENMFWYRQDPGLGLRLIYFSYDVKMKEKGDIPEGYSVSREKKERFSLILESASTNQTSMYLCASRGTGSLNQPQHFGDGTRLSIL.

The rearrangement uses TRBV4-3 and TRBJ1-1; D perhaps matches TRBD1 (5 bases). Germline V gives CDR1 LGHNA, CDR2 YSLEER. CDR3 size: 15 residues. V lost 0 bases, J lost 0 bases, and 8 bases lay in between. Here the CDR3 DNA reads TGCGCCAGCAGCCAAGATAAGGGGATGAACACTGAAGCTTTCTTT. Residues: CASSQDKGMNTEAFF.

V gene TRBV4-3 combines with J gene TRBJ1-1; maybe TRBD1 (6 bases). This CDR3 region has 16 residues. Trimming removed 0 bases at V and 2 bases at J, with 13 bases between. CDR1 LGHNA and CDR2 YSLEER come from the germline V gene. The CDR3 loop reads CASSQDLGGRNTEAFF. The CDR3 DNA is TGCGCCAGCAGCCAAGATTTGGGGGGGCGCAACACTGAAGCTTTCTTT.